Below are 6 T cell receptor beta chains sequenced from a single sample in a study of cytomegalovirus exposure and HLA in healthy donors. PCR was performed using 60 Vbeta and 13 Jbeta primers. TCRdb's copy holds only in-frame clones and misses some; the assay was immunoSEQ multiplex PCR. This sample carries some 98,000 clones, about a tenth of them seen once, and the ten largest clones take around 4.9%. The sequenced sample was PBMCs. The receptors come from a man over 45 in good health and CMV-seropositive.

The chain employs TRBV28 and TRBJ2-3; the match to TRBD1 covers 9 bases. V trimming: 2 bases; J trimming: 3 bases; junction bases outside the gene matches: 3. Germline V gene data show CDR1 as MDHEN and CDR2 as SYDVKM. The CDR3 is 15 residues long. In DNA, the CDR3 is TGTGCCAGCAGTTTACCCGGGACAGGGACAGATACGCAGTATTTT. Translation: CASSLPGTGTDTQYF. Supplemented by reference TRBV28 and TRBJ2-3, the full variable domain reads DVKVTQSSRYLVKRTGEKVFLECVQDMDHENMFWYRQDPGLGLRLIYFSYDVKMKEKGDIPEGYSVSREKKERFSLILESASTNQTSMYLCASSLPGTGTDTQYFGPGTRLTVL.

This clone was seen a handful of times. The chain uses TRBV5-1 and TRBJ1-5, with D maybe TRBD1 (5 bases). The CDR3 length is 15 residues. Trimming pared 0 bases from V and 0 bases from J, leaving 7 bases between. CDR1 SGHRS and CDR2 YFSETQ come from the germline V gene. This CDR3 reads CASSLEGYSNQPQHF. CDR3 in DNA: TGCGCCAGCAGCTTGGAGGGGTATAGCAATCAGCCCCAGCATTTT.

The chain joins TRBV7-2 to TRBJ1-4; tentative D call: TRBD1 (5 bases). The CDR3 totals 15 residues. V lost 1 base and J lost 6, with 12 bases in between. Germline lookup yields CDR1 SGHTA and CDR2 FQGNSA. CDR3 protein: CASSLGGRADEKLFF. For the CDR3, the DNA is TGTGCCAGCAGCTTAGGAGGCAGGGCGGATGAAAAACTGTTTTTT.

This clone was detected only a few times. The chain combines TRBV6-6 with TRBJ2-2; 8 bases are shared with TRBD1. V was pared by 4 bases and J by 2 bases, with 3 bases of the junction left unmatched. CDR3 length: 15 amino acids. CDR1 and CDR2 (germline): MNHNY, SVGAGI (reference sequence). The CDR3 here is CASSSGGINTGELFF. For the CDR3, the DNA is TGTGCCAGCAGTTCAGGGGGCATAAACACCGGGGAGCTGTTTTTT.

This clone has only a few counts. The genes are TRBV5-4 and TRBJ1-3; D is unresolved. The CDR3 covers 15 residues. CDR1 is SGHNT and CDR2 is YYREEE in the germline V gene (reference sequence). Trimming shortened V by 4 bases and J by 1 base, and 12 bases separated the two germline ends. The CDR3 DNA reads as TGTGCCAGCAGCGGTGGCGGGGTTTCTGGAAACACCATATATTTT. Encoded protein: CASSGGGVSGNTIYF.

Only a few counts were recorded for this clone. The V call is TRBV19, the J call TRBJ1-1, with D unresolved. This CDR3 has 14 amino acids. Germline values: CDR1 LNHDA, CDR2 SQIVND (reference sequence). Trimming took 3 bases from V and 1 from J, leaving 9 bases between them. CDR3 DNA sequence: TGTGCCAGTAGTATCCTCCGGGGGAACACTGAAGCTTTCTTT. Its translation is CASSILRGNTEAFF. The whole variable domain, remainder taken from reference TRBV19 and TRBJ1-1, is DGGITQSPKYLFRKEGQNVTLSCEQNLNHDAMYWYRQDPGQGLRLIYYSQIVNDFQKGDIAEGYSVSREKKESFPLTVTSAQKNPTAFYLCASSILRGNTEAFFGQGTRLTVV.